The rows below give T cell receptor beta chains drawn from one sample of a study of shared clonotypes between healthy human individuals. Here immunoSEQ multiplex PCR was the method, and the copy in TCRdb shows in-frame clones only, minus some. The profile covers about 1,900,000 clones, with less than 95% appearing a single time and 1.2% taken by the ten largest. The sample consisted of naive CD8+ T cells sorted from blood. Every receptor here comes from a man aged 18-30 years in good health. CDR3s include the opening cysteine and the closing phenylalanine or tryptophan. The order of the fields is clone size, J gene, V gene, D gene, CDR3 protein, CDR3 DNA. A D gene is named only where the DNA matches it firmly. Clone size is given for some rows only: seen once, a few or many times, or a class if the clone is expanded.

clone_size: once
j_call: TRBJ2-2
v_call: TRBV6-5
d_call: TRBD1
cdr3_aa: CASSFAQGANGELFF
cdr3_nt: TGTGCCAGCAGTTTTGCGCAGGGGGCGAACGGGGAGCTGTTTTTT

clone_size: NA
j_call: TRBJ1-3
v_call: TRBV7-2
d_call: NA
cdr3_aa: CASSHNHGNTIYF
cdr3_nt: TGTGCCAGCAGTCATAACCATGGAAACACCATATATTTT

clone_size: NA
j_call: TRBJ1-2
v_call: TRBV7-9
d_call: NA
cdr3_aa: CASSFGADGYTF
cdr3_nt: TGTGCCAGCAGCTTTGGGGCAGATGGCTACACCTTC

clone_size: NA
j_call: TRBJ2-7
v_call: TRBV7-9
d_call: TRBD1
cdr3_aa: CASSAGGQGTYEQYF
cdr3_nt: TGTGCCAGCAGCGCAGGGGGCCAGGGGACCTACGAGCAGTACTTC

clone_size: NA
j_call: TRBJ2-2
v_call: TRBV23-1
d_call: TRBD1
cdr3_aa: CASSYLHRDRVTGELFF
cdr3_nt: TGCGCCAGCAGTTATTTACACCGGGACAGGGTAACCGGGGAGCTGTTTTTT

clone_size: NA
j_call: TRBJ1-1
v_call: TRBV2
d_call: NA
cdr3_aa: CASINGAGEAFF
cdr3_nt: TGTGCCAGCATTAATGGGGCCGGAGAAGCTTTCTTT

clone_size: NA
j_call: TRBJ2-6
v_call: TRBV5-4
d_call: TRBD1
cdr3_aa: CASSLGDSYSGANVLTF
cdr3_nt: TGTGCCAGCAGCTTGGGGGACAGCTACTCTGGGGCCAACGTCCTGACTTTC

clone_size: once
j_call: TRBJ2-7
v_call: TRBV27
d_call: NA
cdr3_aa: CASSLFWQGGNEQYF
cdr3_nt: TGTGCCAGCAGTTTGTTTTGGCAGGGTGGCAACGAGCAGTACTTC

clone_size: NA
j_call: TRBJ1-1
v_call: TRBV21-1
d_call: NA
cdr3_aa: CASSRSGELNTEAFF
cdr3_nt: TGTGCCAGCAGCAGGTCAGGGGAACTGAACACTGAAGCTTTCTTT

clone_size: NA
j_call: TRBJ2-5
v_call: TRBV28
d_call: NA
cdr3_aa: CASSHQGWDQETQYF
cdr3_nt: TGTGCCAGCAGTCATCAGGGGTGGGACCAAGAGACCCAGTACTTC

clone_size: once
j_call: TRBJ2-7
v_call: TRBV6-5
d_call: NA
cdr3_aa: CASSAKPGRSYEQYF
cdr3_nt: TGTGCCAGCAGTGCGAAACCGGGACGTTCCTACGAGCAGTACTTC

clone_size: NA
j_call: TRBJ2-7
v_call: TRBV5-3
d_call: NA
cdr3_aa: CARSLARPTSKQYF
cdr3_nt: TGTGCCAGAAGCTTGGCACGGCCGACCTCCAAGCAGTACTTC

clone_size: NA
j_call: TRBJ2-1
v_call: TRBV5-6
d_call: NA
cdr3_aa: CASSFGPDNEQFF
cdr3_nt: TGTGCCAGCAGCTTCGGCCCCGACAATGAGCAGTTCTTC

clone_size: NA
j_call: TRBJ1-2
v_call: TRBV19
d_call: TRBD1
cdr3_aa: CASSIGGPDRGLVYGYTF
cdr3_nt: TGTGCCAGTAGTATAGGGGGCCCCGACAGGGGGCTGGTCTATGGCTACACCTTC

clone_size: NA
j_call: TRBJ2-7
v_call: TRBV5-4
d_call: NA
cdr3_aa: CASSLASSYEQYF
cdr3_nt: TGTGCCAGCAGCTTAGCGTCTTCCTACGAGCAGTACTTC

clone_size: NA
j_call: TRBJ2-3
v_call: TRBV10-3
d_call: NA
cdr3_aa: CAISGSDTSTDTQYF
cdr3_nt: TGTGCCATCAGTGGCTCAGATACGAGCACAGATACGCAGTATTTT

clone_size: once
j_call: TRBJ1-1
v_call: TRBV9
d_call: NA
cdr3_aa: CASSVGRGNEAFF
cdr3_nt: TGTGCCAGCAGCGTAGGTCGGGGTAATGAAGCTTTCTTT

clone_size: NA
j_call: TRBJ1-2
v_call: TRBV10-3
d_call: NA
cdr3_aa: CAISEPREALNYGYTF
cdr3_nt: TGTGCCATCAGTGAGCCGCGGGAAGCGTTAAACTATGGCTACACCTTC

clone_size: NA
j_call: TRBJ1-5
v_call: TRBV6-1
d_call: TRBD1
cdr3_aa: CASRDRGNQPQHF
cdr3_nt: TGTGCCAGCAGGGACAGGGGCAATCAGCCCCAGCATTTT

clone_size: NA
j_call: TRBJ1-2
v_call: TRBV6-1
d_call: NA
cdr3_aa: CASREVIHYGYTF
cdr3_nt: TGTGCCAGCAGAGAGGTGATTCACTATGGCTACACCTTC

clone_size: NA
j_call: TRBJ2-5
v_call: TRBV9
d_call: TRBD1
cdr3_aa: CASSVTQGVRETQYF
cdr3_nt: TGTGCCAGCAGCGTAACGCAGGGGGTAAGAGAGACCCAGTACTTC

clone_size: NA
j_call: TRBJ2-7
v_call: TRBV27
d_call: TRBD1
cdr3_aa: CASSFQGQTYEQYF
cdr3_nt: TGTGCCAGCAGTTTTCAGGGACAGACCTACGAGCAGTACTTC

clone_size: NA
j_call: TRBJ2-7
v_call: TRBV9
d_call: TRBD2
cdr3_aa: CASSVSGTDSYEQYF
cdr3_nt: TGTGCCAGCAGCGTAAGCGGGACGGACTCCTACGAGCAGTACTTC

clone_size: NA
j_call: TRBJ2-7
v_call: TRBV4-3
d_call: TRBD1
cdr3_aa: CASSPSGQGPYEQYF
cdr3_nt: TGCGCCAGCAGCCCTTCGGGACAGGGGCCCTACGAGCAGTACTTC

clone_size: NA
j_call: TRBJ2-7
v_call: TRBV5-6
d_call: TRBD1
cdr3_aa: CASSLGGGDFYEQYF
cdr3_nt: TGTGCCAGCAGCTTGGGAGGGGGCGATTTTTACGAGCAGTACTTC

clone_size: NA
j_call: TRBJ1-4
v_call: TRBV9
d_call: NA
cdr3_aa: CASSEDSKNEKLFF
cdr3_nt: TGTGCCAGCAGCGAGGACAGCAAGAATGAAAAACTGTTTTTT

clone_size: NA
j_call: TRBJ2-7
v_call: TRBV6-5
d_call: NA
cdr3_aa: CASSYSEGFHEQYF
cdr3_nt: TGTGCCAGCAGTTACTCGGAGGGGTTTCACGAGCAGTACTTC

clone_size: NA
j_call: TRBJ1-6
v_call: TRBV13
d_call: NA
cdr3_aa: CASSYWTDPNSPLHF
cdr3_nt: TGTGCCAGCAGCTATTGGACGGATCCTAATTCACCCCTCCACTTT

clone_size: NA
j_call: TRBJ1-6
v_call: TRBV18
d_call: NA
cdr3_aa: CASSPEMTGYNSPLHF
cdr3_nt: TGTGCCAGCTCACCCGAAATGACAGGCTATAATTCACCCCTCCACTTT

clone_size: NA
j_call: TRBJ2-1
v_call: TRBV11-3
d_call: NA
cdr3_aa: CASSPPPGLGEQFF
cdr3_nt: TGTGCCAGCAGCCCCCCCCCAGGGTTAGGCGAGCAGTTCTTC

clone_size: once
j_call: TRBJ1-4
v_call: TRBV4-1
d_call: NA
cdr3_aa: CASSQMPNEKLFF
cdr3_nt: TGCGCCAGCAGCCAAATGCCTAATGAAAAACTGTTTTTT

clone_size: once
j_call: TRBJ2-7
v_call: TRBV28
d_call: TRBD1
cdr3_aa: CASSSPFEGGNYEQYF
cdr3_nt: TGTGCCAGCAGTTCCCCCTTCGAAGGGGGCAACTACGAGCAGTACTTC

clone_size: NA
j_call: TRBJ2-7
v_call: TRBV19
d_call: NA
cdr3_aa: CASSFSGSGDYEQYF
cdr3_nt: TGTGCCAGTAGTTTCTCCGGGTCCGGGGACTACGAGCAGTACTTC

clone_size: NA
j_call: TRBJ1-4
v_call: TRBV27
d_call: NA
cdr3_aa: CASSWGASSNEKLFF
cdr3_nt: TGTGCCAGCAGTTGGGGGGCCTCATCTAATGAAAAACTGTTTTTT

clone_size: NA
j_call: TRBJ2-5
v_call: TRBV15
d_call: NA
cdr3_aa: CATRDRGQETQYF
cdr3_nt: TGTGCCACCAGAGACCGGGGCCAAGAGACCCAGTACTTC

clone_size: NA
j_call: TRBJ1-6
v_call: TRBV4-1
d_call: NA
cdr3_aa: CASSQGWITNSPLHF
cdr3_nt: TGCGCCAGCAGCCAAGGTTGGATCACAAATTCACCCCTCCACTTT

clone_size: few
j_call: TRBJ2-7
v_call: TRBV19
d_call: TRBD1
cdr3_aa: CASSPGTGGLEQYF
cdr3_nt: TGTGCCAGTAGTCCGGGGACAGGGGGATTGGAGCAGTACTTC

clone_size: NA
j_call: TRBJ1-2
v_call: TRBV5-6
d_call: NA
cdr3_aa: CASSLGPQGGLYGYTF
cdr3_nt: TGTGCCAGCAGCTTGGGACCCCAGGGAGGGCTCTATGGCTACACCTTC

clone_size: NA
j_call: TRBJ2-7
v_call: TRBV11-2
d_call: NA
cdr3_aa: CASSLGTPSSEQYF
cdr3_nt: TGTGCCAGCAGCCTGGGGACACCGTCTAGTGAGCAGTACTTC

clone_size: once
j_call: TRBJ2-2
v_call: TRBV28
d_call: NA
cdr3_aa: CASSSRTVSANTGELFF
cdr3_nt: TGTGCCAGCAGTTCCCGGACCGTCAGCGCGAACACCGGGGAGCTGTTTTTT

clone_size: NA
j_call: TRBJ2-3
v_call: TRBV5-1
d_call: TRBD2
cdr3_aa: CASSLFAGVGTDTQYF
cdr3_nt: TGCGCCAGCAGCTTGTTTGCGGGAGTGGGGACAGATACGCAGTATTTT